This TCR beta chain was recorded in a study of shared clonotypes between healthy human individuals. Across the whole study: CD4 naive cells filled three plates per donor, CD4 memory three, CD8 naive two and CD8 memory one.

CD45RO negativity and positive selection for CCR7 defined naive CD8 cells, a population that excluded terminally differentiated effector memory CD45RA+ cells. V dropped 2 bases and J dropped 3 bases, with 8 bases sitting between them. CDR1 and CDR2 (germline): MGHRA, YSYEKL. There are 13 residues in the CDR3. On this clone itself: What it binds is not known. Other nucleotide sequences from this sample produce the same CDR3.

Findings and limits, study-wide: Estimated richness was generally greater in naive than memory subsets. Naive CD4 clonotypes were shared across a handful of donors at about 5.3%.

Sequencing used immunoSEQ multiplex PCR; TCRdb keeps in-frame clones, though not all of them. Of under 2,000,000 clones detected, approximately 95% appear once; the ten largest clones hold 1% to 1.5%. This sequence joins TRBV4-1 and TRBJ2-7; the D gene is possibly TRBD1 (6 bases). The sequencing input was naive CD8+ T cells sorted from blood. The TCR originated in a man aged 18 to 29 in good health. The CDR3 DNA follows: TGCGCCAGCAGCCAACAGGACAGCTACGAGCAGTACTTC. Amino acid sequence: CASSQQDSYEQYF.